The following is a T cell receptor beta chain sequence with its context. This entry belongs to a study of blood T cell repertoires in COVID-19. Study overall: Material from acute and convalescent COVID-19 was sourced from the United States, Italy and Spain. Sample material is recorded as cDNA or gDNA derived from T cells, B-cell-depleted T cells, or PBMCs.

Authors' methods: Amplification from reference gene primers served as the basis for estimated nucleated cell counts. Sequencing used immunoSEQ multiplex PCR; TCRdb keeps in-frame clones, though not all of them. That table furnishes V, J and clone size, whereas the DNA furnished D and trimming. The sample lists around 130,000 clones, 70% to 90% occurring once. The CDR3 sequence is 18 residues long. J was trimmed by 2 bases and V by 4 bases; bases with no gene match: 15. The germline V gene encodes CDR1 SGHTA and CDR2 FQGTGA. The chain links TRBV7-3 to TRBJ2-3, with 7 bases matching TRBD2. This receptor was identified in an elderly woman with acute or convalescent COVID-19. The sequenced material came from peripheral blood. Written as DNA, the CDR3 is TGTGCCAGCAGCTCCCTTAGGAGATCAGCGGGGAACACAGATACGCAGTATTTT. Amino acid sequence: CASSSLRRSAGNTDTQYF.